This T cell receptor (beta chain) originates from a study of T cell responses to AZD1222 COVID-19 vaccine. Study-wide results and caveats: Close to half of all spike-specific TCRs reportedly target regions of the variants that are unmutated.

Regarding this clone: Its cognate antigen is unknown.

The protocol was immunoSEQ multiplex PCR, while the TCRdb copy is restricted to in-frame clones and leaves out a portion. The data hold 120,000 or so clones, with approximately 90% observed a single time. The CDR3 is 14 residues long. V lost 2 bases, J lost 1 base, and 8 bases lay in between. The germline CDR1 and CDR2 sequences are MNHNY and SVGAGI (reference sequence). The receptor was isolated from an adult who received the AZD1222 COVID-19 vaccine. This sequence joins TRBV6-6 and TRBJ1-1; the D gene is possibly TRBD1 (6 bases). The sample consisted of peripheral blood, taken 28 days after the second AZD1222 dose. In DNA, the CDR3 is TGTGCCAGCAGTTACGGGGGCGAGAACACTGAAGCTTTCTTT. Translation: CASSYGGENTEAFF.